The 23 T cell receptor beta chains below all came from one sample that was sequenced in a study. TCRdb used MiXCR to reprocess the 5' RACE reads, holding one entry per CDR3 protein. The sample has under 35,000 distinct CDR3 sequences; approximately 24% are singletons. Sequencing was done on a sample of naive CD4+ T cells sorted from a lymph node. Subset described: naive CD4+ T cells, CD4+CD45RA+CD25-. The receptors come from a female donor with breast cancer.

About this clonotype: The conserved phenylalanine or tryptophan normally closing the CDR3 is absent here, so this likely arose from a read error. J is TRBJ1-6 and V is TRBV6-1, with D tentatively TRBD1 (6 bases). V was pared by 5 bases and J by 6 bases, with 17 bases between. Germline V gene data show CDR1 as MNHNS and CDR2 as SASEGT. The CDR3 loop spans 16 amino acids. The CDR3 nucleotides are TGTGCCAGCAGTTTCGGACAGTCAACACCTAATTCACCCCTCCACCTT. It translates to CASSFGQSTPNSPLHL.

This clonotype showed up just a few times. The chain couples TRBV7-3 to TRBJ2-5; no clear D gene. V lost 8 bases to trimming and J lost 2 bases, with 6 bases between them. This CDR3 spans 11 amino acids. The V gene's germline CDR1 is SGHTA and CDR2 FQGTGA. DNA of the CDR3: TGTGCCAGCGACGGGCAAGAGACCCAGTACTTC. It yields the protein CASDGQETQYF. Together with reference TRBV7-3 and TRBJ2-5, the CDR3 gives the full variable domain: GAGVSQTPSNKVTEKGKYVELRCDPISGHTALYWYRQSLGQGPEFLIYFQGTGAADDSGLPNDRFFAVRPEGSVSTLKIQRTERGDSAVYLCASDGQETQYFGPGTRLLVL.

This sequence joins TRBV9 and TRBJ1-2, with D maybe TRBD1 (5 bases). V dropped 0 bases and J dropped 5 bases, with 17 bases sitting between them. This CDR3 comprises 16 residues. The germline V gene has CDR1 SGDLS and CDR2 YYNGEE. CDR3 coding DNA: TGTGCCAGCAGCGTAGGAATAGTGGGGGAGACATATGGCTACACCTTC. Translation: CASSVGIVGETYGYTF.

The chain links TRBV5-1 to TRBJ2-2, with unresolved D. Between the trimmed V and J ends, which lost 4 bases and 11 bases, there was a span of 9 bases. The CDR3 is 11 amino acids. Per the germline V gene, CDR1 is SGHRS and CDR2 is YFSETQ. Here the CDR3 DNA reads TGCGCCAGCAGCGGTTATAACGAGCTGTTTTTT. It codes for CASSGYNELFF.

Worth noting for this clonotype: One end of the junction varies from germline; a read error may be responsible. V gene TRBV20-1 combines with J gene TRBJ2-7; perhaps TRBD2 as D (6 bases). The CDR3 consists of 13 residues. Germline V gene lookup returns CDR1 DFQATT and CDR2 SNEGSKA (reference sequence). The CDR3 protein is CGAREAGGYEQYF. The CDR3 nucleotides read TGCGGTGCTAGAGAGGCTGGGGGGTACGAGCAGTACTTC.

This clonotype was observed a handful of times. V usage is TRBV30 and J usage is TRBJ1-2; D is ambiguous. Per germline, CDR1 GTSNPN and CDR2 SVGIG (reference sequence). CDR3 size: 12 residues. V was trimmed by 4 bases and J by 8 bases, leaving 14 bases between them. DNA for the CDR3: TGTGCCTGGATGGGCGGGGAGGGCGGCTACACCTTC. Translation: CAWMGGEGGYTF. Combining the CDR3 with reference TRBV30 and TRBJ1-2 gives the whole variable domain SQTIHQWPATLVQPVGSPLSLECTVEGTSNPNLYWYRQAAGRGLQLLFYSVGIGQISSEVPQNLSASRPQDRQFILSSKKLLLSDSGFYLCAWMGGEGGYTFGSGTRLTVV.

The sample holds a few counts of this clonotype. The V and J genes are TRBV5-1 and TRBJ1-1; D not certain. CDR1 and CDR2 (germline): SGHRS, YFSETQ. The ends were cut back, 0 bases at V and 5 bases at J, with 11 bases in the middle. This CDR3 has 14 amino acids. The CDR3 nucleotides read TGCGCCAGCAGCTTGGAAGGTCAAGGGACTGAAGCTTTCTTT. Its translation is CASSLEGQGTEAFF.

The chain combines TRBV6-5 with TRBJ1-3, with no clear D. The V and J ends lost 10 bases and 0 bases respectively, with 13 bases between them. The CDR3 spans 14 residues. The germline V gene has CDR1 MNHEY and CDR2 SVGAGI. CDR3: CANTSGSSGNTIYF. The CDR3 bases are TGTGCCAACACCTCCGGTAGCTCTGGAAACACCATATATTTT.

V and J are TRBV9 and TRBJ2-7; 7 bases agree with TRBD2. Trimming took 1 base from V and 7 from J; bases not matched to a gene: 8. The germline V gene has CDR1 SGDLS and CDR2 YYNGEE. This CDR3 contains 14 residues. The CDR3: CASSVQRDSGEQYF. CDR3 DNA: TGTGCCAGCAGCGTACAGCGGGACTCGGGGGAGCAGTACTTC.

The rearrangement links TRBV24-1 to TRBJ2-5; D may be TRBD1 (6 bases). The CDR3 runs to 17 residues. The germline CDR1 and CDR2 sequences are KGHDR and SFDVKD. Trimming took 2 bases from V and 4 from J, leaving 19 bases between them. The CDR3 is CATSDSGAEGVRETQYF. The DNA of the CDR3 is TGTGCCACCAGTGATTCCGGGGCAGAGGGGGTGAGAGAGACCCAGTACTTC.

This clonotype was counted a few times. The chain combines TRBV11-2 with TRBJ2-7; D not resolved. Germline V gene lookup returns CDR1 SGHAT and CDR2 FQNNGV. This CDR3 has 12 residues. V lost 1 base, J lost 5 bases, and 6 bases lay in between. The CDR3 protein is CASSLVLHEQYF. CDR3 nucleotides: TGTGCCAGCAGCTTAGTGCTCCACGAGCAGTACTTC.

V is TRBV5-6 and J is TRBJ1-3; no clear D gene. V was pared by 0 bases and J by 4 bases, with 11 bases between. The CDR3 is 15 residues long. Germline CDR1 SGHDT, CDR2 YYEEEE. The CDR3 nucleotides are TGTGCCAGCAGCTTGGGGCCGGCCGGGGGAAACACCATATATTTT. Its translation is CASSLGPAGGNTIYF.

This sequence joins TRBV7-2 and TRBJ2-5, with 14 bases that match TRBD2. The CDR3 is 18 residues long. Losses at the gene ends were 6 bases for V and 5 bases for J; bases not matched to a gene: 14. In germline, CDR1 is SGHTA, CDR2 FQGNSA. CDR3 sequence: CASRSGTSGSPKWETQYF. The CDR3, as DNA: TGTGCCAGCAGATCCGGGACTAGCGGGAGCCCGAAGTGGGAGACCCAGTACTTC.

This chain connects TRBV6-1 to TRBJ2-3; 11 bases agree with TRBD2. The V gene's germline CDR1 is MNHNS and CDR2 SASEGT. Trimming removed 6 bases from V and 3 bases from J; junction bases left unmatched: 2. This CDR3 region has 14 residues. The DNA for the CDR3 is TGTGCCAGCAGCCGACTAGCGGGAACAGATACGCAGTATTTT. Residues: CASSRLAGTDTQYF.

This chain uses TRBV5-1 with TRBJ2-7; TRBD2 matches at 11 bases. The CDR3 extends over 14 amino acids. With 4 bases clipped from V and 2 bases from J, the junction kept 2 bases outside the gene matches. CDR1 and CDR2 (germline): SGHRS, YFSETQ. Here the CDR3 reads CASSVAGGPYEQYF. CDR3 DNA sequence: TGCGCCAGCAGCGTAGCGGGAGGGCCCTACGAGCAGTACTTC.

This clonotype was recorded once. The gene calls are TRBV6-6 and TRBJ2-1; a possible D gene is TRBD1 (5 bases). The CDR3 sequence is 15 residues long. Trimming shortened V by 3 bases and J by 3 bases, and 12 bases separated the two germline ends. Germline CDR1 and CDR2: MNHNY and SVGAGI (reference sequence). CDR3 sequence: CASSYSDSNYNEQFF. DNA of the CDR3: TGTGCCAGCAGTTATTCCGACAGTAACTACAATGAGCAGTTCTTC.

In this sample, this clonotype turned up many times. The rearrangement joins TRBV10-3 to TRBJ1-2; 9 bases map to TRBD1. Germline V gene lookup returns CDR1 ENHRY and CDR2 SYGVKD. The CDR3 has 17 residues. The ends lost 5 bases at V and 1 base at J; junction bases unmatched: 11. The CDR3 spells CAISLRQGDEINYGYTF. The CDR3 DNA is TGTGCCATCAGTCTGAGACAGGGGGATGAAATTAACTATGGCTACACCTTC.

This clonotype has only a few counts. The germline gene is not matched at one end of the junction; a read error may be the cause. The chain has TRBV5-1 and TRBJ2-7; 14 positions agree with TRBD2. The germline CDR1 and CDR2 sequences are SGHRS and YFSETQ. The CDR3 runs 17 residues. The CDR3 reads CASSPPGTSGRWYERYF. Written as DNA, the CDR3 is TGCGCCAGCAGCCCCCCTGGGACTAGCGGGAGATGGTACGAGCGGTACTTC. Filled out from reference TRBV5-1 and TRBJ2-7, the complete variable domain reads KAGVTQTPRYLIKTRGQQVTLSCSPISGHRSVSWYQQTPGQGLQFLFEYFSETQRNKGNFPGRFSGRQFSNSRSEMNVSTLELGDSALYLCASSPPGTSGRWYERYFGPGTRLTVT.

To note about this clonotype: The CDR3 ends on some other residue instead of the conserved phenylalanine or tryptophan, so this is likely a read error. The rearrangement uses TRBV7-9 and TRBJ1-6; D may be TRBD1 (5 bases). CDR3 length: 14 amino acids. Trimming shortened V by 2 bases and J by 10 bases, and 12 bases separated the two germline ends. The germline V gene has CDR1 SEHNR and CDR2 FQNEAQ (reference sequence). CDR3 DNA sequence: TGTGCCAGCAGCTTAAGTCCCCGGGGCTCACCCCTCCACTCT. Its translation: CASSLSPRGSPLHS.

This clonotype was seen many times. The rearrangement joins TRBV4-1 to TRBJ2-3; D is perhaps TRBD2 (5 bases). CDR3 size: 17 residues. V shed 4 bases and J shed 1 base, with 18 bases lying between them. Germline CDR1 and CDR2: MGHRA and YSYEKL. The DNA for the CDR3 is TGCGCCAGCAGCCTTTGGACTCTTAGTAACCGCACAGATACGCAGTATTTT. This encodes CASSLWTLSNRTDTQYF.

This clonotype was picked up a small number of times. The chain combines TRBV3-1 with TRBJ2-5; 9 bases line up with TRBD1. J gave up 2 bases and V 5 bases, and 6 bases lay outside the gene matches. The germline V gene encodes CDR1 LGHDT and CDR2 YNNKEL (reference sequence). The CDR3 sequence is 15 residues long. CDR3 sequence: CASSKRDREQETQYF. As DNA, the CDR3 is TGTGCCAGCAGCAAAAGGGACAGGGAGCAAGAGACCCAGTACTTC.

The gene calls are TRBV7-9 and TRBJ2-7; perhaps TRBD2 as D (6 bases). This CDR3 is 14 amino acids long. V dropped 5 bases and J dropped 0 bases, with 11 bases sitting between them. Germline CDR1 SEHNR, CDR2 FQNEAQ (reference sequence). CDR3 protein: CASSEGGASYEQYF. The CDR3 DNA follows: TGTGCCAGCAGCGAGGGCGGGGCCTCCTACGAGCAGTACTTC.

The rearrangement joins TRBV5-1 to TRBJ2-1, with D unclear. The CDR3 is made up of 13 amino acids. V lost 4 bases, J lost 4 bases, and 9 bases lay in between. Germline CDR1 is SGHRS and CDR2 is YFSETQ. The chain's CDR3 is CASSAIGYNEQFF. CDR3 bases: TGCGCCAGCAGCGCGATAGGATACAATGAGCAGTTCTTC.